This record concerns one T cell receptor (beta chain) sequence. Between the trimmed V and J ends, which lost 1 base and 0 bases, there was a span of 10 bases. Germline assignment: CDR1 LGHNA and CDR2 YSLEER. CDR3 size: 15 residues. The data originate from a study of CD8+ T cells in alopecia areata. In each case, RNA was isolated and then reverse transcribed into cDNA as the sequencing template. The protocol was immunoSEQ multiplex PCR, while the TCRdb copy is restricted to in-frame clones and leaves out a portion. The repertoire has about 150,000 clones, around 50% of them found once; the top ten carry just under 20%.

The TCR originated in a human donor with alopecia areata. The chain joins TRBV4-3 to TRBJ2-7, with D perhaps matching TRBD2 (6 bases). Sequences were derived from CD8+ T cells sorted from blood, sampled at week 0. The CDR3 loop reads CASSQVPGDSYEQYF. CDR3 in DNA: TGCGCCAGCAGCCAAGTTCCGGGGGACTCCTACGAGCAGTACTTC.